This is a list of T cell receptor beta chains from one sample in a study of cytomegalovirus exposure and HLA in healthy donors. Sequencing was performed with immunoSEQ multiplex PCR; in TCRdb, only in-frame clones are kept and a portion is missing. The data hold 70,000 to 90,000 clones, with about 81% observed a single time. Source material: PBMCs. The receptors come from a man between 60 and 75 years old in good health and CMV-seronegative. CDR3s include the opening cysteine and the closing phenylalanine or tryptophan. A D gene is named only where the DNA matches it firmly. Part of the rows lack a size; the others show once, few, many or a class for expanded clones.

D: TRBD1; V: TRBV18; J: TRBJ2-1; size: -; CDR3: CASSTGQGGYNEQFF; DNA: TGTGCCAGCTCAACCGGACAGGGAGGATACAATGAGCAGTTCTTC
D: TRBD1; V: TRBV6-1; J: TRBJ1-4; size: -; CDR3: CASGTGGATNEKLFF; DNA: TGTGCCAGTGGGACAGGGGGTGCAACTAATGAAAAACTGTTTTTT
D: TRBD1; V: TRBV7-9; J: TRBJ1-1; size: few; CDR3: CASSLGQQNTEAFF; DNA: TGTGCCAGCAGCTTGGGACAGCAAAACACTGAAGCTTTCTTT
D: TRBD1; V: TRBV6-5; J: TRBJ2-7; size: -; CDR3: CASSYSTGGEQYF; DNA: TGTGCCAGCAGTTACTCGACAGGGGGCGAGCAGTACTTC
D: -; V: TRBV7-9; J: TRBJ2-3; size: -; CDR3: CSSRTKGNTDTQYF; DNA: TGTTCCAGCAGGACCAAGGGGAACACAGATACGCAGTATTTT
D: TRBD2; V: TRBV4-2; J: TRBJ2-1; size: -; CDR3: CASSLGLAGAHNEQFF; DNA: TGTGCCAGCAGTCTCGGACTAGCGGGGGCCCACAATGAGCAGTTCTTC
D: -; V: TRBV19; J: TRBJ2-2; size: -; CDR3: CASSIGGETGSMTGELFF; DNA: TGTGCCAGTAGTATTGGGGGGGAGACAGGCTCGATGACCGGGGAGCTGTTTTTT
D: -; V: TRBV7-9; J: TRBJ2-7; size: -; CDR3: CASSLRAGLLSEQYF; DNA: TGTGCCAGCAGCTTAAGGGCGGGACTCCTCTCGGAGCAGTACTTC
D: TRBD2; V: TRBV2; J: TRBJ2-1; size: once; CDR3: CASTWNGGASAEQFF; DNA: TGTGCCAGCACTTGGAACGGGGGGGCTTCGGCTGAGCAGTTCTTC
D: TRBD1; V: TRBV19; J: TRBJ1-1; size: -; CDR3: CASSRGQGLEAFF; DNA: TGTGCCAGTAGTAGGGGACAGGGTCTTGAAGCTTTCTTT
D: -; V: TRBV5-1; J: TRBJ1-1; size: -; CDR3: CASSLGGPQAFF; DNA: TGCGCCAGCAGCCTGGGGGGGCCCCAAGCTTTCTTT
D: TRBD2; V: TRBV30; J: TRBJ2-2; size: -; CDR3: CAWRRLAGGELFF; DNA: TGTGCCTGGAGGCGACTAGCCGGGGGGGAGCTGTTTTTT
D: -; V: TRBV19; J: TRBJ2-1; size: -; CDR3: CASSIIRRAYNEQFF; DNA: TGTGCCAGTAGTATTATAAGGAGGGCCTACAATGAGCAGTTCTTC
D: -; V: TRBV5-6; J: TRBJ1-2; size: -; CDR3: CASSLGQSNYGYTF; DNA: TGTGCCAGCAGCTTGGGACAGTCCAACTATGGCTACACCTTC
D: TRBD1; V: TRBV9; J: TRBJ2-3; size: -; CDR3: CASSVGTGVRADTQYF; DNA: TGTGCCAGCAGCGTGGGGACAGGGGTGAGGGCAGATACGCAGTATTTT
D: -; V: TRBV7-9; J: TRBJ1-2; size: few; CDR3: CASGKPTRQGPLLNYGYTF; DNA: TGTGCCAGCGGAAAACCAACGCGGCAGGGGCCCTTGTTGAACTATGGCTACACCTTC
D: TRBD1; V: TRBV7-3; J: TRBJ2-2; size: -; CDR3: CASSLQPGQSETGELFF; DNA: TGTGCCAGCAGCTTACAACCGGGACAGAGCGAGACCGGGGAGCTGTTTTTT
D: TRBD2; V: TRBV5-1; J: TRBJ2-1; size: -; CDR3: CASSFTLSGGNSYNEQFF; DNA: TGCGCCAGCAGCTTTACTCTTAGCGGGGGGAATTCCTACAATGAGCAGTTCTTC
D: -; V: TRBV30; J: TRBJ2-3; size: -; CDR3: CAWRRQGVTDTQYF; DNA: TGTGCCTGGAGGAGGCAGGGTGTCACAGATACGCAGTATTTT
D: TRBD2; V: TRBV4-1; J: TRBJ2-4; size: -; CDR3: CASTNPSGGNKNIQYF; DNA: TGCGCCAGCACCAACCCTAGCGGGGGAAACAAAAACATTCAGTACTTC
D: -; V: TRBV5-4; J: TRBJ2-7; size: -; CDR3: CASSSDLLSYEQYF; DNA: TGTGCCAGCAGCTCTGACCTACTATCCTACGAGCAGTACTTC
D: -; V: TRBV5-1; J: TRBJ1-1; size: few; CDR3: CASSLRGGTEAFF; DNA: TGCGCCAGCAGCTTGAGGGGGGGCACTGAAGCTTTCTTT